One sample yielded the 16 T cell receptor beta chains listed below, sequenced in a study of T-cell reconstitution after alpha-beta-depleted transplantation in children. Whole-study findings and limits: Alpha-beta T cells present about two months after transplant were reported to originate from several hundred expanded graft clones.

Unique molecular identifiers were incorporated when the TCRbeta library was constructed. TCRdb re-called the PCR reads with MiXCR, one entry per CDR3 protein. This table has about 31,000 distinct CDR3 sequences, 5% to 7% appearing once. These receptors have no known antigen. The specimen comprised peripheral blood, sampled 60 days after TCRalphabeta/CD19-depleted stem cell transplant. These receptors came from a child under two years old who had a stem cell transplant for acute myeloid leukemia, so the T cells may come from the graft donor.

This clonotype was counted many times. The chain is built from TRBV7-2 and TRBJ2-2; D is possibly TRBD2 (7 bases). Trimming took 2 bases from V and 1 from J, leaving 26 bases between them. CDR3 size: 21 residues. Germline CDR1 is SGHTA and CDR2 is FQGNSA. Here the CDR3 reads CASSLRRLGQSGGKNTGELFF. As DNA, the CDR3 is TGTGCCAGCAGCTTACGAAGGCTAGGACAGTCGGGGGGCAAGAACACCGGGGAGCTGTTTTTT.

This clonotype was seen ten or more times. V and J are TRBV25-1 and TRBJ2-1; 7 positions match TRBD2. The CDR3 is 14 amino acids. V lost 8 bases to trimming and J lost 6 bases; unmatched junction nucleotides: 10. Germline assignment: CDR1 MGHDK and CDR2 SYGVNS. As DNA, the CDR3 is TGTGCCAGCCTCCCAGTGGGAGGGTCCAATGAGCAGTTCTTC. It translates to CASLPVGGSNEQFF.

This clonotype was seen ten or more times. The V and J genes are TRBV28 and TRBJ2-7, with TRBD1 as a possible D gene (5 bases). Trimming took off 5 bases at V and 1 base at J, with 15 bases between the two ends. The CDR3 covers 15 residues. The germline CDR1 and CDR2 sequences are MDHEN and SYDVKM. The DNA of the CDR3 is TGTGCCAGCAGTCCAGACAGAGCCCTATCCTACGAGCAGTACTTC. Protein: CASSPDRALSYEQYF. The full variable domain, its missing parts supplied by reference TRBV28 and TRBJ2-7, is DVKVTQSSRYLVKRTGEKVFLECVQDMDHENMFWYRQDPGLGLRLIYFSYDVKMKEKGDIPEGYSVSREKKERFSLILESASTNQTSMYLCASSPDRALSYEQYFGPGTRLTVT.

This clonotype was counted ten times or more. The chain joins TRBV7-6 to TRBJ2-7, with unresolved D. The germline CDR1 and CDR2 sequences are SGHVS and FNYEAQ. V was trimmed by 5 bases and J by 0 bases, leaving 8 bases between them. The CDR3 runs to 13 residues. CDR3 protein: CASSAAASYEQYF. CDR3 in DNA: TGTGCCAGCAGCGCGGCAGCCTCCTACGAGCAGTACTTC.

There are many counts of this clonotype. The chain employs TRBV9 and TRBJ2-3; a possible D gene is TRBD2 (7 bases). Germline values: CDR1 SGDLS, CDR2 YYNGEE. The ends were cut back, 0 bases at V and 0 bases at J, with 11 bases in the middle. This CDR3 is 16 amino acids long. CDR3 amino acids: CASSVGGGWSTDTQYF. DNA for the CDR3: TGTGCCAGCAGCGTAGGGGGGGGCTGGAGCACAGATACGCAGTATTTT.

In its sample, this clonotype was seen many times. The gene calls are TRBV5-1 and TRBJ2-5; 9 bases line up with TRBD2. V shed 0 bases and J 4 bases; nucleotides not matched to a gene: 1. The CDR3 contains 14 residues. CDR1 is SGHRS and CDR2 is YFSETQ in the germline V gene. CDR3 nucleotides: TGCGCCAGCAGCTTGGAACTAGCGGGAGAGACCCAGTACTTC. Protein: CASSLELAGETQYF.

In this sample, this clonotype turned up many times. The chain links TRBV7-2 to TRBJ2-3, with 9 bases identical to TRBD1. The CDR3 runs 17 residues. The V and J ends lost 4 bases and 2 bases, in that order; junction bases with no gene match: 10. Germline CDR1 and CDR2: SGHTA and FQGNSA. The CDR3 nucleotides are TGTGCCAGCAGCTACCCCCGGACAGGGGAATACACAGATACGCAGTATTTT. It codes for CASSYPRTGEYTDTQYF. Complete variable domain (other parts from reference TRBV7-2 and TRBJ2-3): GAGVSQSPSNKVTEKGKDVELRCDPISGHTALYWYRQSLGQGLEFLIYFQGNSAPDKSGLPSDRFSAERTGGSVSTLTIQRTQQEDSAVYLCASSYPRTGEYTDTQYFGPGTRLTVL.

This clonotype was observed at least ten times. This chain links TRBV6-5 with TRBJ2-7, with 8 positions matching TRBD1. Germline values: CDR1 MNHEY, CDR2 SVGAGI. The CDR3 contains 14 residues. V was clipped by 5 bases and J by 4 bases; unmatched bases: 7. CDR3 bases: TGTGCCAGCAGTCCGGACAGGGTAAGGTACGAGCAGTACTTC. It is translated as CASSPDRVRYEQYF.

In its sample, this clonotype was seen many times. The rearrangement uses TRBV19 and TRBJ2-1, with 7 positions matching TRBD1. The junction had 1 base not matched to a gene; V was cut back by 5 bases and J by 3 bases. The CDR3 is 13 residues long. Germline V gives CDR1 LNHDA, CDR2 SQIVND (reference sequence). As DNA, the CDR3 is TGTGCCAGTAGTTGGGACAGCTACAATGAGCAGTTCTTC. Amino acid sequence: CASSWDSYNEQFF.

This clonotype is labeled medium-sized (0.01 to 0.1%). The chain is built from TRBV29-1 and TRBJ2-1; 8 bases are a match to TRBD2. CDR1 and CDR2 from the germline V gene are SQVTM and ANQGSEA. The CDR3 is 13 residues long. The CDR3 nucleotides are TGCAGTGAGGAAAGCGGGAGCTACAGGGAGCAGTTCTTC. It yields the protein CSEESGSYREQFF.

This clonotype was picked up many times. The chain recombines TRBV4-3 with TRBJ2-1; TRBD2 agrees at 11 bases. Looked up from germline, CDR1 is LGHNA and CDR2 is YSLEER. The V gene end was trimmed by 4 bases and the J gene end by 0 bases; junction bases not matched to a gene: 14. The CDR3 extends over 20 amino acids. The CDR3 region has the DNA TGCGCCAGCAGCCTAAGCGCGGTTAGCGGGGGGGCCGGCTCCTACAATGAGCAGTTCTTC. Protein product: CASSLSAVSGGAGSYNEQFF.

At least ten counts were recorded for this clonotype. J is TRBJ1-2 and V is TRBV28; D is unclear. Trimming stripped 3 bases from V and 8 bases from J, with 13 bases between. Germline V gene data show CDR1 as MDHEN and CDR2 as SYDVKM. The CDR3 runs 13 residues. Here the CDR3 reads CASSFTSRGGYTF. The CDR3 DNA sequence: TGTGCCAGCAGTTTCACTTCCAGAGGGGGCTACACCTTC.

This clonotype was detected many times. The CDR3 nucleotides read TGCGCCAGCAGCCTCGGGACATCAAAAGACAATGAGCAGTTCTTC. This translates into CASSLGTSKDNEQFF. The chain links TRBV5-1 to TRBJ2-1; perhaps TRBD1 as D (6 bases). Trimming stripped 4 bases from V and 5 bases from J, with 16 bases between. This CDR3 has 15 residues. Germline assignment: CDR1 SGHRS and CDR2 YFSETQ. Using reference TRBV5-1 and TRBJ2-1 for the parts outside the CDR3, the full variable domain is KAGVTQTPRYLIKTRGQQVTLSCSPISGHRSVSWYQQTPGQGLQFLFEYFSETQRNKGNFPGRFSGRQFSNSRSEMNVSTLELGDSALYLCASSLGTSKDNEQFFGPGTRLTVL.

This clonotype came up a few times. The genes are TRBV6-5 and TRBJ2-7; D may be TRBD1 (6 bases). The V gene lost 0 bases and the J gene lost 9 bases, with 18 bases spanning the gap. CDR3 length equals 15 residues. Germline CDR1 is MNHEY and CDR2 is SVGAGI. The CDR3 spells CASSYSDRFRGWQYF. The CDR3 DNA reads TGTGCCAGCAGTTACTCTGACAGGTTCAGAGGATGGCAGTACTTC.

This clonotype was observed many times. The genes are TRBV9 and TRBJ2-3, with 7 bases lining up with TRBD1. V lost 0 bases to trimming and J lost 0 bases; unmatched junction nucleotides: 1. The CDR3 sequence is 15 residues long. Germline CDR1 SGDLS, CDR2 YYNGEE. DNA of the CDR3: TGTGCCAGCAGCGTAGGGGGACAGAGCACAGATACGCAGTATTTT. As protein: CASSVGGQSTDTQYF.

The sample holds many counts of this clonotype. The chain combines TRBV10-3 with TRBJ1-2, with D tentatively TRBD1 (5 bases). V was cut by 11 bases and J by 4 bases, with 14 bases left in between. This CDR3 comprises 12 residues. Per the germline V gene, CDR1 is ENHRY and CDR2 is SYGVKD. CDR3 nucleotide sequence: TGTGCCGTGCCTGGGGGACTCTATGGCTACACCTTC. It yields the protein CAVPGGLYGYTF.